The 24 T cell receptor beta chains listed next were all sequenced from one sample in a study of cytomegalovirus exposure and HLA in healthy donors. The PCR was carried out with 60 Vbeta primers and 13 Jbeta primers. TCRdb's table, derived via immunoSEQ multiplex PCR, lists solely in-frame clones and lacks some. The table includes 200,000 or so clones, approximately 81% detected once. Sample: PBMCs. The receptors were sampled from a man aged 50 or older in good health and CMV-seronegative.

V and J are TRBV5-6 and TRBJ1-4, with D uncertain. Germline V gene lookup returns CDR1 SGHDT and CDR2 YYEEEE. There are 13 residues in the CDR3. V dropped 6 bases and J dropped 5 bases, with 11 bases sitting between them. As DNA, the CDR3 is TGTGCCAGCAACTCCTCACCCAATGAAAAACTGTTTTTT. Its translation: CASNSSPNEKLFF.

Concerning this clone itself: The junction departs from germline at one end; a sequencing error may be responsible. This chain joins TRBV10-3 and TRBJ1-1; 8 bases map to TRBD1. Per the germline V gene, CDR1 is ENHRY and CDR2 is SYGVKD. The CDR3 sequence is 15 residues long. This CDR3 reads CAISNPTGANAEAFF. The CDR3 DNA reads TGTGCCATCAGTAACCCGACAGGGGCGAACGCTGAAGCTTTCTTT.

This clone was seen a single time. The V call is TRBV14, the J call TRBJ2-3; D is possibly TRBD2 (6 bases). Germline CDR1 SGHDN, CDR2 FVKESK. The V end was cut by 5 bases, the J end by 4 bases, with 13 bases between. The length of the CDR3 is 14 residues. DNA for the CDR3: TGTGCCAGCAGCGCCGGAGGGATCGCAGATACGCAGTATTTT. It encodes CASSAGGIADTQYF.

The V gene is TRBV7-9, the J gene TRBJ1-2; no definite D call. Germline CDR1 SEHNR, CDR2 FQNEAQ (reference sequence). V lost 1 base, J lost 4 bases, and 7 bases lay in between. The CDR3 runs to 13 residues. Here the CDR3 DNA reads TGTGCCAGCAGCTTAGATTGGGCCTATGGCTACACCTTC. This translates into CASSLDWAYGYTF.

J is TRBJ1-3 and V is TRBV11-1; 9 bases align to TRBD1. Germline CDR1 and CDR2: SGHAT and FQDESV (reference sequence). There are 14 residues in the CDR3. J was trimmed by 2 bases and V by 5 bases; bases with no gene match: 1. The CDR3 DNA follows: TGTGCCAGCAGCGGGACAGGGACTGGAAACACCATATATTTT. Translation: CASSGTGTGNTIYF.

This clone was seen only once. The chain joins TRBV6-1 to TRBJ1-1; 7 bases line up with TRBD1. The CDR3 is made up of 16 amino acids. Losses at the gene ends were 4 bases for V and 3 bases for J; bases not matched to a gene: 11. Germline V CDR1 and CDR2: MNHNS, SASEGT. This CDR3 is CASSGRTGPGDTEAFF. The CDR3 nucleotides read TGTGCCAGCAGTGGTCGGACAGGTCCGGGGGACACTGAAGCTTTCTTT.

The rearrangement joins TRBV5-6 to TRBJ2-1, with 7 bases aligning to TRBD1. The V and J ends lost 4 bases and 12 bases, in that order; junction bases with no gene match: 13. In germline, CDR1 is SGHDT, CDR2 YYEEEE. CDR3 size: 14 residues. This CDR3 is CASSAKLVRDRQFF. Here the CDR3 DNA reads TGTGCCAGCAGCGCAAAACTCGTCCGGGACAGGCAGTTCTTC.

This clone was observed a few times. The chain couples TRBV5-6 to TRBJ1-6; 9 bases are a match to TRBD1. The CDR3 spans 16 residues. J gave up 6 bases and V 6 bases, and 10 bases lay outside the gene matches. Germline lookup yields CDR1 SGHDT and CDR2 YYEEEE. The CDR3 DNA sequence: TGTGCCAGCAACCCGGACAGGGGAACTGCTAATTCACCCCTCCACTTT. This gives the protein CASNPDRGTANSPLHF.

The V gene is TRBV7-2, the J gene TRBJ1-2, with TRBD1 identical over 12 bases. This CDR3 has 16 residues. Trimming removed 0 bases from V and 5 bases from J; junction bases left unmatched: 4. From germline, CDR1 is SGHTA and CDR2 FQGNSA. CDR3: CASSLARDRGLYGYTF. The CDR3 nucleotides read TGTGCCAGCAGCTTAGCCAGGGACAGGGGGCTTTATGGCTACACCTTC.

In this sample, this clone turned up a few times. The chain couples TRBV5-1 to TRBJ1-2, with TRBD1 identical over 7 bases. The CDR3 covers 14 residues. Germline values: CDR1 SGHRS, CDR2 YFSETQ. J lost 2 bases, V lost 1 base, and 2 bases had no gene match. CDR3 loop: CASSLLQGNYGYTF. The CDR3 nucleotides read TGCGCCAGCAGCTTGTTACAGGGGAACTATGGCTACACCTTC.

The chain carries TRBV18 and TRBJ1-1; possibly TRBD1 for D (5 bases). There are 15 residues in the CDR3. The germline gives CDR1 KGHSH, CDR2 LQKENI. Trimming took off 0 bases at V and 2 bases at J, with 10 bases between the two ends. DNA for the CDR3: TGTGCCAGCTCACCACCGAAGGGGCGAAACACTGAAGCTTTCTTT. It specifies CASSPPKGRNTEAFF. The variable domain in full, with the rest retrieved from reference TRBV18 and TRBJ1-1, is NAGVMQNPRHLVRRRGQEARLRCSPMKGHSHVYWYRQLPEEGLKFMVYLQKENIIDESGMPKERFSAEFPKEGPSILRIQQVVRGDSAAYFCASSPPKGRNTEAFFGQGTRLTVV.

CDR3 in DNA: TGTGCCACCAGCAGAGCGCGGGGGGGCCTACAAGAGACCCAGTACTTC. It specifies CATSRARGGLQETQYF. This rearrangement joins TRBV15 to TRBJ2-5; TRBD2 matches 9 bases. CDR1 is LNHNV, CDR2 YYDKDF, per germline (reference sequence). CDR3 length: 16 amino acids. The J segment lost 2 bases and the V segment lost 1 base, leaving 5 bases of the junction unmatched.

This clone was counted a single time. The genes are TRBV5-1 and TRBJ2-5, with TRBD1 matching over 9 bases. V trimming: 4 bases; J trimming: 2 bases; junction bases outside the gene matches: 6. The CDR3 sequence is 15 residues long. CDR1 is SGHRS and CDR2 is YFSETQ in the germline V gene. The CDR3 spells CASSTPGQGQETQYF. CDR3 nucleotide sequence: TGCGCCAGCAGCACCCCGGGACAGGGACAAGAGACCCAGTACTTC.

Points on this clone: Relative to the germline gene, one junction end is altered; a read error may explain this. V usage is TRBV11-2 and J usage is TRBJ2-3; TRBD1 matches 8 bases. The CDR3 loop spans 13 amino acids. Germline-derived CDR1 and CDR2 are SGHAT and FQNNGV. The CDR3 DNA reads TGTGCCAGCAGCCTAGACAGGGGAGATACGCAGTATTTT. It translates to CASSLDRGDTQYF.

The rearrangement links TRBV5-1 to TRBJ2-3, with a possible D match to TRBD2 (6 bases). The CDR3 is 12 amino acids. Germline V lookup: CDR1 SGHRS, CDR2 YFSETQ. V shed 5 bases and J shed 11 bases, with 15 bases lying between them. The CDR3 protein is CASRGGDEGQYF. For the CDR3, the DNA is TGCGCCAGCAGAGGAGGGGACGAAGGGCAGTATTTT.

For the CDR3, the DNA is TGTGCCAGCAGCTTAGTGGGGACAGACTATAGCAATCAGCCCCAGCATTTT. Its translation: CASSLVGTDYSNQPQHF. V gene TRBV7-8 combines with J gene TRBJ1-5, with 7 bases matching TRBD1. J gave up 0 bases and V 1 base, and 6 bases lay outside the gene matches. The CDR3 sequence is 17 residues long. CDR1 SGHVS and CDR2 FQNEAQ come from the germline V gene.

This clone has a handful of counts. The chain has TRBV7-9 and TRBJ1-6; D is uncertain. Germline CDR1 is SEHNR and CDR2 is FQNEAQ (reference sequence). Deletions cut 2 bases from V and 10 bases from J, with 12 bases between. The length of the CDR3 is 14 residues. The chain's CDR3 is CASSLKGDGSPLHF. In DNA, the CDR3 is TGTGCCAGCAGCTTAAAGGGAGATGGGTCACCCCTCCACTTT. Supplemented by reference TRBV7-9 and TRBJ1-6, the full variable domain reads DTGVSQNPRHKITKRGQNVTFRCDPISEHNRLYWYRQTLGQGPEFLTYFQNEAQLEKSRLLSDRFSAERPKGSFSTLEIQRTEQGDSAMYLCASSLKGDGSPLHFGNGTRLTVT.

This clone was seen a handful of times. The rearrangement links TRBV5-5 to TRBJ1-3, with no clear D. Trimming removed 3 bases at V and 4 bases at J, with 14 bases between. The CDR3 has 15 amino acids. Germline CDR1 reads SGHKS; CDR2 reads YYEKEE (reference sequence). The CDR3 nucleotides are TGTGCCAGCAGCTCGGAGGGCGGGTACGGAAACACCATATATTTT. Translating it yields CASSSEGGYGNTIYF.

The chain has TRBV7-9 and TRBJ2-5; D perhaps matches TRBD2 (6 bases). Trimming shortened V by 5 bases and J by 5 bases, and 15 bases separated the two germline ends. This CDR3 is 14 amino acids long. Per the germline V gene, CDR1 is SEHNR and CDR2 is FQNEAQ (reference sequence). CDR3 amino acids: CASSQEGFGETQYF. DNA for the CDR3: TGTGCCAGCAGCCAGGAGGGGTTTGGGGAGACCCAGTACTTC.

The chain is built from TRBV7-9 and TRBJ2-1; 10 positions match TRBD1. This CDR3 has 15 residues. Trimming took 4 bases from V and 5 from J; bases not matched to a gene: 5. Germline V gene lookup returns CDR1 SEHNR and CDR2 FQNEAQ (reference sequence). CDR3 DNA: TGTGCCAGCAGCTCAGGGACAGGGGTCGACAATGAGCAGTTCTTC. Its translation: CASSSGTGVDNEQFF.

The V call is TRBV19, the J call TRBJ1-2; D might be TRBD1 (6 bases). V gave up 4 bases and J gave up 0 bases, with 15 bases separating them. Germline CDR1 is LNHDA and CDR2 is SQIVND (reference sequence). The CDR3 loop spans 16 amino acids. The CDR3 is CASSNPGAATNYGYTF. DNA of the CDR3: TGTGCCAGTAGTAATCCAGGGGCCGCAACTAACTATGGCTACACCTTC. The full variable domain, with the rest looked up from reference TRBV19 and TRBJ1-2, is DGGITQSPKYLFRKEGQNVTLSCEQNLNHDAMYWYRQDPGQGLRLIYYSQIVNDFQKGDIAEGYSVSREKKESFPLTVTSAQKNPTAFYLCASSNPGAATNYGYTFGSGTRLTVV.

V is TRBV6-5 and J is TRBJ2-7; unclear D gene. The CDR3 spans 15 residues. Germline CDR1 reads MNHEY; CDR2 reads SVGAGI. Trimming shortened V by 0 bases and J by 3 bases, and 12 bases separated the two germline ends. The CDR3 nucleotides are TGTGCCAGCAGTTACTCGTATTCCGGCGGCTACGAGCAGTACTTC. Translating it yields CASSYSYSGGYEQYF.

V and J are TRBV15 and TRBJ2-7; 11 nucleotides align to TRBD2. The CDR3 has 13 residues. Germline CDR1 reads LNHNV; CDR2 reads YYDKDF (reference sequence). V shed 5 bases, J shed 3 bases, and the junction held 0 bases outside the gene matches. The CDR3 DNA sequence: TGTGCCACCAGCCTAGCGGGGGGCTACGAGCAGTACTTC. Its protein is CATSLAGGYEQYF.

The chain employs TRBV2 and TRBJ2-1; no firm D call. V was cut by 0 bases and J by 8 bases, with 5 bases left in between. The CDR3 covers 12 residues. The germline CDR1 and CDR2 sequences are SNHLY and FYNNEI. DNA of the CDR3: TGTGCCAGCAGTGAAGCAGCCGATGAGCAGTTCTTC. This gives the protein CASSEAADEQFF.